These 4 T cell receptor beta chains were sequenced from one sample in a study of tumor and adjacent non-tumor tissue in lung cancer. Three rounds of nested PCR, following a modified ARM-PCR protocol, produced the TCRbeta library. TCRdb reanalysed the multiplex PCR reads using MiXCR and keeps one entry per CDR3 protein. The table shows 60,000 or so distinct CDR3 sequences, with around two thirds occurring only once. RNA was extracted from bulk tissue without any cell sorting. Distant lung tissue was collected more than 3 cm away from the tumor edge. The sample was distant non-tumor lung tissue. These receptors originate from a man aged 70-80 years with non-small cell lung cancer.

As for this clonotype: Likely a read error: the CDR3 ends without its conserved phenylalanine or tryptophan. The chain couples TRBV11-2 to TRBJ1-1; D unresolved. The CDR3 consists of 13 residues. Germline CDR1 and CDR2: SGHAT and FQNNGV. This chain's CDR3 is CASNLGANTEAFI. The DNA of the CDR3 is TGTGCCAGCAACTTAGGAGCGAACACTGAAGCTTTCATT.

To note about this clonotype: The conserved phenylalanine or tryptophan normally closing the CDR3 is absent here, so this likely arose from a read error. The chain uses TRBV5-5 and TRBJ1-6, with D uncertain. CDR3 length equals 12 residues. Per germline, CDR1 SGHKS and CDR2 YYEKEE (reference sequence). The CDR3 reads CASNKGNLPLHS. DNA of the CDR3: TGTGCCAGCAACAAGGGAAATTTACCCCTCCACTCT.

Concerning this clonotype itself: The CDR3 end shows no conserved phenylalanine or tryptophan, and so a read error is likely. This rearrangement joins TRBV4-2 to TRBJ2-7; TRBD2 matches 7 bases. CDR1 LGHNA and CDR2 YNFKEQ come from the germline V gene. The CDR3 loop spans 15 amino acids. The CDR3: CASSQVSSGPYGQYS. CDR3 DNA sequence: TGTGCCAGCAGTCAAGTGTCTAGCGGACCCTACGGGCAGTACTCC.

This clonotype was found many times. The CDR3 loop reads CASSFSVQETQYF. In DNA form, the CDR3 reads TGCGCCAGCAGCTTTAGCGTCCAAGAGACCCAGTACTTC. This chain joins TRBV5-1 and TRBJ2-5, with D maybe TRBD2 (5 bases). Germline V gives CDR1 SGHRS, CDR2 YFSETQ. The V end was cut by 2 bases, the J end by 1 base, with 6 bases between. CDR3 size: 13 residues.